The next 26 T cell receptor beta chains were all read from a single sample in a study of blood T cell repertoires in COVID-19. Assay used: immunoSEQ multiplex PCR; TCRdb lists only in-frame clones, some missing. The table has more than 95,000 clones, 90% to 95% seen once; the top ten hold 2.1%. The sample consisted of peripheral blood. The receptors stem from a man aged 45 to 65 with COVID-19, enrolled during active disease.

The chain couples TRBV2 to TRBJ1-3, with a weak D call TRBD1 (5 bases). Germline assignment: CDR1 SNHLY and CDR2 FYNNEI. V was clipped by 2 bases and J by 0 bases, with 5 bases between them. The CDR3 runs to 14 residues. The CDR3: CASSEQGSGNTIYF. Here the CDR3 DNA reads TGTGCCAGCAGTGAACAGGGCTCTGGAAACACCATATATTTT.

About this clone itself: Its ends do not fully match the called genes, so a read error is possible. The chain combines TRBV30 with TRBJ1-6, with 9 bases aligning to TRBD1. The germline V gene has CDR1 GTSNPN and CDR2 SVGIG (reference sequence). The CDR3 runs 11 residues. This CDR3 reads CAWSRRDRVLF. The CDR3 coding sequence is TGTGCCTGGAGCCGCCGGGACAGGGTCCTTTTT.

V gene TRBV5-1 combines with J gene TRBJ2-3; tentative D call: TRBD2 (5 bases). V was pared by 4 bases and J by 6 bases, with 12 bases between. The CDR3 runs 13 residues. Germline V gene lookup returns CDR1 SGHRS and CDR2 YFSETQ. The CDR3 loop reads CASSPRETDTQYF. The CDR3 bases are TGCGCCAGCAGCCCGAGGGAAACCGATACGCAGTATTTT.

The V call is TRBV5-6, the J call TRBJ2-5, with 11 bases aligning to TRBD1. Germline CDR1 SGHDT, CDR2 YYEEEE. With 7 bases clipped from V and 0 bases from J, the junction kept 2 bases outside the gene matches. There are 14 residues in the CDR3. This CDR3 is CASGTGGYQETQYF. CDR3 nucleotides: TGTGCCAGCGGGACAGGGGGGTACCAAGAGACCCAGTACTTC.

The chain carries TRBV24-1 and TRBJ2-2; 7 nucleotides line up with TRBD2. The germline gives CDR1 KGHDR, CDR2 SFDVKD. V lost 5 bases to trimming and J lost 5 bases; unmatched junction nucleotides: 7. The CDR3 consists of 15 residues. CDR3 nucleotides: TGTGCCACCAGTGCCCCAAGCGGGGTTACCGGGGAGCTGTTTTTT. Encoded protein: CATSAPSGVTGELFF.

The chain carries TRBV3-1 (or the pseudogene TRBV3-2) and TRBJ2-1; D possibly corresponds to TRBD1 (5 bases). The V and J ends lost 0 bases and 5 bases respectively, with 5 bases between them. Germline CDR1 is LGHDT and CDR2 is YNNKEL (reference sequence). The CDR3 length is 13 residues. The chain's CDR3 is CASSQDRDNEQFF. The CDR3 DNA reads TGTGCCAGCAGCCAAGACAGGGACAATGAGCAGTTCTTC.

The chain links TRBV5-5 to TRBJ2-3; 7 nucleotides match TRBD2. CDR1 and CDR2 from the germline V gene are SGHKS and YYEKEE (reference sequence). The trim removed 5 bases at V and 5 bases at J, leaving 8 bases unmatched. The CDR3 runs to 14 residues. CDR3 loop: CASSIRREIDTQYF. CDR3 in DNA: TGTGCCAGCAGTATAAGGCGGGAGATAGATACGCAGTATTTT.

The chain is built from TRBV19 and TRBJ2-1, with a weak D call TRBD1 (6 bases). The V end was cut by 5 bases, the J end by 6 bases, with 11 bases between. The CDR3 has 13 amino acids. Germline CDR1 reads LNHDA; CDR2 reads SQIVND (reference sequence). The CDR3 DNA is TGTGCCAGTAGTGTGGGGGCCGGCAATGAGCAGTTCTTC. Its protein is CASSVGAGNEQFF.

The chain is built from TRBV6-2 or TRBV6-3 and TRBJ2-7; 12 nucleotides line up with TRBD2. J was trimmed by 6 bases and V by 5 bases; bases with no gene match: 5. The CDR3 has 14 residues. Germline V CDR1 and CDR2: MNHEY, SVGEGT. The CDR3 DNA follows: TGTGCCAGCAGTGGAACTAGCGGGAGGTCCGAGCAGTACGTC. This gives the protein CASSGTSGRSEQYV.

The chain uses TRBV2 and TRBJ2-2; 8 positions agree with TRBD1. CDR3 length equals 15 residues. Trimming took 8 bases from V and 4 from J; bases not matched to a gene: 9. The germline V gene encodes CDR1 SNHLY and CDR2 FYNNEI. The CDR3 region has the DNA TGTGCCAGCCTAAAAAAAACAGGGGGCACCGGGGAGCTGTTTTTT. Its translation: CASLKKTGGTGELFF.

The chain joins TRBV20-1 to TRBJ2-7; no firm D call. The V gene lost 3 bases and the J gene lost 4 bases, with 10 bases spanning the gap. This CDR3 is built from 12 residues. CDR1 is DFQATT and CDR2 is SNEGSKA in the germline V gene (reference sequence). In DNA, the CDR3 is TGCAGTGCTAGTATAGCAGATTACGAGCAGTACTTC. This sequence encodes CSASIADYEQYF.

The rearrangement links TRBV28 to TRBJ2-7, with 10 bases fitting TRBD2. V dropped 5 bases and J dropped 1; count of bases not matched to a gene: 5. Germline V gene sequence: CDR1 MDHEN, CDR2 SYDVKM. CDR3 length: 15 residues. The CDR3 nucleotides read TGTGCCAGCAGTCCCCGGACTAGCGGTTCCTACGAGCAGTACGTC. It yields the protein CASSPRTSGSYEQYV.

This chain links TRBV7-3 with TRBJ2-3; the D gene is possibly TRBD2 (6 bases). Germline V gives CDR1 SGHTA, CDR2 FQGTGA. V lost 5 bases, J lost 2 bases, and 14 bases lay in between. This CDR3 is built from 15 residues. The CDR3 nucleotides are TGTGCCAGCAGCCCGGGGGTGCGGGCCACAGATACGCAGTATTTT. This translates into CASSPGVRATDTQYF.

This chain uses TRBV3-1 (or the pseudogene TRBV3-2) with TRBJ2-1; 11 bases are shared with TRBD2. The V segment lost 4 bases and the J segment 8 bases; nucleotides outside the gene matches: 10. This CDR3 contains 16 residues. Germline V gene data show CDR1 as LGHDT and CDR2 as YNNKEL (reference sequence). Here the CDR3 reads CASSPVTSGASDEQFF. CDR3 DNA sequence: TGTGCCAGCAGCCCTGTGACTAGCGGGGCTTCGGATGAGCAGTTCTTC.

The V call is TRBV11-2, the J call TRBJ2-2; TRBD2 aligns across 10 bases. With 6 bases clipped from V and 4 bases from J, the junction kept 17 bases outside the gene matches. Per the germline V gene, CDR1 is SGHAT and CDR2 is FQNNGV. This CDR3 spans 19 amino acids. CDR3 residues: CASRTPVPAGGPGTGELFF. The CDR3 nucleotides are TGTGCCAGCAGAACGCCGGTACCAGCGGGAGGGCCAGGCACCGGGGAGCTGTTTTTT.

CDR3: CASSVEGANTGELFF. Here the CDR3 DNA reads TGTGCCAGCAGCGTTGAGGGAGCCAACACCGGGGAGCTGTTTTTT. The chain combines TRBV9 with TRBJ2-2; possibly TRBD2 for D (5 bases). The CDR3 loop spans 15 amino acids. CDR1 is SGDLS and CDR2 is YYNGEE in the germline V gene. V was trimmed by 2 bases and J by 2 bases, leaving 10 bases between them.

This chain uses TRBV11-2 with TRBJ2-7; D perhaps matches TRBD1 (6 bases). There are 15 residues in the CDR3. Trimming removed 5 bases from V and 5 bases from J, with 19 bases in between. Germline V gene data show CDR1 as SGHAT and CDR2 as FQNNGV. The CDR3, as DNA: TGTGCCAGCAGCCCTACAGCCACACGGACAGACGAGCAGTACGTC. This codes for CASSPTATRTDEQYV.

The rearrangement joins TRBV7-9 to TRBJ2-3; D unresolved. Between the trimmed V and J ends, which lost 5 bases and 1 base, there was a span of 4 bases. Germline-derived CDR1 and CDR2 are SEHNR and FQNEAQ (reference sequence). The CDR3 has 12 amino acids. CDR3 sequence reads: CASSQGTDTQYF. CDR3 bases: TGTGCCAGCAGCCAGGGCACAGATACGCAGTATTTT.

The V gene is TRBV27, the J gene TRBJ2-1, with 10 bases aligning to TRBD2. Germline V gives CDR1 MNHEY, CDR2 SMNVEV (reference sequence). Trimming at V came to 6 bases and at J to 7 bases, leaving 9 bases not matched to a gene. The CDR3 totals 15 residues. CDR3 bases: TGTGCCAGCAGACGACCGGGACTAGCGCTAAATGAGCAGTTCTTC. This encodes CASRRPGLALNEQFF.

This chain joins TRBV19 and TRBJ2-7, with D possibly matching TRBD1 (6 bases). CDR3 size: 13 residues. Germline V gene sequence: CDR1 LNHDA, CDR2 SQIVND (reference sequence). The germline V and J ends were trimmed by 7 bases and 2 bases, with 12 bases remaining between them. DNA for the CDR3: TGTGCCAGTACCGATCAGGGGACCTACGAGCAGTACTTC. This sequence encodes CASTDQGTYEQYF. The whole variable domain, filled in from reference TRBV19 and TRBJ2-7, reads DGGITQSPKYLFRKEGQNVTLSCEQNLNHDAMYWYRQDPGQGLRLIYYSQIVNDFQKGDIAEGYSVSREKKESFPLTVTSAQKNPTAFYLCASTDQGTYEQYFGPGTRLTVT.

The chain employs TRBV6-6 and TRBJ1-5; D gene unclear. The CDR3 contains 13 residues. Germline V CDR1 and CDR2: MNHNY, SVGAGI (reference sequence). V was cut by 6 bases and J by 4 bases, with 10 bases left in between. In DNA form, the CDR3 reads TGTGCCAGCAGCCGGGATTTGAATCAGCCCCAGCATTTT. This gives the protein CASSRDLNQPQHF.

The CDR3 here is CASSEDMGNPYNEQFF. As DNA, the CDR3 is TGTGCCAGCAGTGAAGATATGGGCAACCCTTACAATGAGCAGTTCTTC. The V gene is TRBV6-1, the J gene TRBJ2-1; D not certain. Germline CDR1 MNHNS, CDR2 SASEGT. The germline V and J ends were trimmed by 1 base and 4 bases, with 14 bases remaining between them. The CDR3 has 16 amino acids.

The chain combines TRBV2 with TRBJ2-7, with D possibly TRBD2 on 5 matching bases. Looked up from germline, CDR1 is SNHLY and CDR2 is FYNNEI. Trimming removed 4 bases at V and 0 bases at J, with 13 bases between. The CDR3 is 15 residues long. Here the CDR3 reads CASSGESGGSYEQYF. For the CDR3, the DNA is TGTGCCAGCAGTGGGGAGTCGGGTGGCTCCTACGAGCAGTACTTC.

There are a few counts of this clone. The J gene is TRBJ1-5, the V gene TRBV29-1, with D maybe TRBD1 (6 bases). CDR3 length: 16 residues. Germline V CDR1 and CDR2: SQVTM, ANQGSEA. V lost 4 bases and J lost 6, with 22 bases in between. The CDR3 region has the DNA TGCAGCGTTGTCACGCAGGGGACGGAAGGAGGTCAGCCCCAGCATTTT. This gives the protein CSVVTQGTEGGQPQHF. The variable domain in full, completed from reference TRBV29-1 and TRBJ1-5, reads SAVISQKPSRDICQRGTSLTIQCQVDSQVTMMFWYRQQPGQSLTLIATANQGSEATYESGFVIDKFPISRPNLTFSTLTVSNMSPEDSSIYLCSVVTQGTEGGQPQHFGDGTRLSIL.

The chain combines TRBV19 with TRBJ2-5, with TRBD1 matching 9 bases. V dropped 5 bases and J dropped 0; count of bases not matched to a gene: 4. Germline V gene lookup returns CDR1 LNHDA and CDR2 SQIVND (reference sequence). The CDR3 length is 15 residues. In DNA form, the CDR3 reads TGTGCCAGTAGTCCCCGGGACAGGGACCAAGAGACCCAGTACTTC. Its translation: CASSPRDRDQETQYF.

The V and J genes are TRBV6-5 and TRBJ1-1, with a weak D call TRBD1 (6 bases). V was shortened by 8 bases and J by 2 bases, with 12 bases between the two germline ends. Per germline, CDR1 MNHEY and CDR2 SVGAGI. CDR3 size: 13 residues. CDR3 in amino acids: CASGDRRNTEAFF. CDR3 sequence (DNA): TGTGCCAGCGGAGACAGGAGAAACACTGAAGCTTTCTTT.